What follows is one T cell receptor (beta chain) and its context. As yet, its antigen is unknown. This CDR3 is built from 13 residues. Germline V gene lookup returns CDR1 GTSNPN and CDR2 SVGIG (reference sequence). The V end was cut by 3 bases, the J end by 5 bases, with 10 bases between. These data originate in a study of cytomegalovirus exposure and HLA in healthy donors. At the level of the study: Genotyping of hundreds of donors showed that around 85% belonged to the Caucasian-associated ancestry cluster. General study findings and limits: Whilst most TCR sequences proved rare, a subset of public TCRs occurred across many donors.

60 Vbeta and 13 Jbeta primers were used in PCR. This table comes from immunoSEQ multiplex PCR, and its TCRdb copy is limited to in-frame clones, with some not included. The repertoire includes under 80,000 clones, about 77% of them detected once, and under 6% sits in the top ten. The V call is TRBV30, the J call TRBJ1-4; no reliable D call. The material sequenced was PBMCs. The receptor was derived from a woman aged 30 to 39 in good health and CMV-seronegative. CDR3 nucleotide sequence: TGTGCCTGGAGCCCGGGGTACAATGAAAAACTGTTTTTT. Translating gives CAWSPGYNEKLFF.